The TCR beta chain under discussion was sequenced for a study of cytomegalovirus exposure and HLA in healthy donors. Study overall: The study's early data release held about 77 million unique TCRs from HLA-typed donors.

Vbeta (60) and Jbeta (13) primers were used in the PCR. This table comes from immunoSEQ multiplex PCR, and its TCRdb copy is limited to in-frame clones, with some not included. Of roughly 110,000 clones in the sample, roughly 80% were seen once. Trimming took 2 bases from V and 7 from J, leaving 18 bases between them. Per germline, CDR1 MNHNY and CDR2 SVGAGI (reference sequence). The CDR3 is 16 amino acids. In this sample, this clone turned up once. The antigen remains unidentified. Notes on the study in general: Later, an analysis showed that TCR beta chains associated with HLA were more clonally expanded than others that were equally common. CMV serostatus alone was available as immune exposure information. Later analysis associated a missense DCLRE1C variant with TCR beta V- and J-gene trimming.

The sequence was obtained from a man aged 25-45 years in good health and CMV-seropositive. Sequences were obtained from PBMCs. The gene calls are TRBV6-6 and TRBJ2-1, with D possibly being TRBD1 (6 bases). The CDR3 spells CASSYLAPRGGNEQFF. As DNA, the CDR3 is TGTGCCAGCAGTTACCTAGCTCCGCGAGGGGGAAATGAGCAGTTCTTC.